This entry describes one TCR beta chain. Antigen: not known. The sample originates from a study of beta chain features in type 1 diabetes. Study-wide background: The examined sorted cells totaled about 98 million across samples.

General study findings and limits: Type 1 diabetes patients had moderately but significantly shorter TCRB CDR3s in all four CD4+ subsets.

Stem cell-like memory, regulatory, central memory and naive CD4+ cells were sorted via CD45RO/CCR7/CD25/CD127/CD95/CD27. V lost 4 bases to trimming and J lost 3 bases; unmatched junction nucleotides: 5. Germline lookup yields CDR1 SGHNT and CDR2 YYREEE (reference sequence). The CDR3 is 14 residues long. What was sequenced were expressed TCRB transcripts, since all of the isolated RNA had been reverse transcribed. Sequenced by immunoSEQ multiplex PCR; TCRdb stores in-frame clones only, minus some. The sample lists hundreds of thousands of clones, about 15% occurring once. The sample was naive CD4+ T cells from blood. This TCR came from a man aged 18 to 29 with type 1 diabetes. V is TRBV5-4 and J is TRBJ2-5, with 8 positions matching TRBD1. The CDR3 bases are TGTGCCAGCAGCAGATGGACAGGGAAAGAGACCCAGTACTTC. As protein: CASSRWTGKETQYF.